A single sample gave rise to the 20 T cell receptor beta chains below, sequenced in a study of cytomegalovirus exposure and HLA in healthy donors. It was with 60 Vbeta and 13 Jbeta primers that the PCR ran. Profiling relied on immunoSEQ multiplex PCR, and the TCRdb table lists in-frame clones only, not all of them. The sample contains about 100,000 clones, around 80% of which appear only once. Sequences were obtained from PBMCs. The receptors stem from a female donor in good health and CMV-seropositive.

V gene TRBV11-3 combines with J gene TRBJ2-3; TRBD1 is a possible D gene (5 bases). The V end was cut by 3 bases, the J end by 6 bases, with 13 bases between. CDR3 size: 14 residues. CDR1 is SGHNT and CDR2 is YENEEA in the germline V gene. CDR3 DNA: TGTGCCAGCAGCTTGGGTGGGGCTGGGGATACGCAGTATTTT. The encoded protein is CASSLGGAGDTQYF. Full variable domain (rest looked up from reference TRBV11-3 and TRBJ2-3): EAGVVQSPRYKIIEKKQPVAFWCNPISGHNTLYWYLQNLGQGPELLIRYENEEAVDDSQLPKDRFSAERLKGVDSTLKIQPAELGDSAVYLCASSLGGAGDTQYFGPGTRLTVL.

This chain connects TRBV27 to TRBJ2-7; TRBD1 matches 10 bases. V trimming: 4 bases; J trimming: 2 bases; junction bases outside the gene matches: 8. Germline loops: CDR1 MNHEY, CDR2 SMNVEV (reference sequence). The CDR3 loop spans 16 amino acids. DNA for the CDR3: TGTGCCAGCAGTTCGCCGGGACAGGGGCCCCCCTACGAGCAGTACTTC. Amino acids: CASSSPGQGPPYEQYF.

This rearrangement joins TRBV5-1 to TRBJ2-1; D perhaps matches TRBD1 (5 bases). V was cut by 0 bases and J by 5 bases, with 12 bases left in between. Germline CDR1 reads SGHRS; CDR2 reads YFSETQ. The CDR3 contains 15 residues. CDR3 sequence reads: CASSLEIGHNNEQFF. The CDR3 DNA reads as TGCGCCAGCAGCTTGGAGATCGGACATAACAATGAGCAGTTCTTC.

This chain uses TRBV2 with TRBJ2-5; 8 bases are a match to TRBD1. J lost 5 bases, V lost 7 bases, and 9 bases had no gene match. Per germline, CDR1 SNHLY and CDR2 FYNNEI. The CDR3 totals 14 residues. In DNA form, the CDR3 reads TGTGCCAGCAAACACCCAGGGGGCCGGGAGACCCAGTACTTC. Its translation is CASKHPGGRETQYF.

The V call is TRBV12-5, the J call TRBJ2-2; TRBD2 matches 9 bases. The CDR3 totals 17 residues. Germline CDR1 is LGHNT and CDR2 is FRNRAP. V gave up 4 bases and J gave up 4 bases; unmatched junction bases: 10. CDR3 DNA sequence: TGTGCTAGTGGTTCTTCTCCTAGCGGGATAGGCACCGGGGAGCTGTTTTTT. Amino acids: CASGSSPSGIGTGELFF.

The chain recombines TRBV28 with TRBJ1-1; D gene unclear. CDR1 and CDR2 (germline): MDHEN, SYDVKM. The CDR3 spans 13 residues. The V and J ends lost 0 bases and 8 bases respectively, with 10 bases between them. The DNA of the CDR3 is TGTGCCAGCAGTTTATGGACATTTTCGGAAGCTTTCTTT. Its translation is CASSLWTFSEAFF.

As regards this clone: Relative to the germline gene, one junction end is altered; a read error may explain this. V gene TRBV30 combines with J gene TRBJ2-2; 8 nucleotides align to TRBD1. CDR1 and CDR2 (germline): GTSNPN, SVGIG (reference sequence). This CDR3 contains 13 residues. The CDR3 DNA reads as TGTGCCTGGAGAGGACAGGGAACCGAGGAGCTGTTTTTT. Translated: CAWRGQGTEELFF.

The V gene is TRBV6-1, the J gene TRBJ1-5; the D is unclear. The CDR3 contains 12 residues. V was clipped by 7 bases and J by 6 bases, with 10 bases between them. Per the germline V gene, CDR1 is MNHNS and CDR2 is SASEGT. CDR3 coding DNA: TGTGCCAGCAATAGCGGGTTTCAGCCCCAGCATTTT. Translation gives CASNSGFQPQHF.

V is TRBV6-1 and J is TRBJ2-7, with 7 bases aligning to TRBD1. CDR1 MNHNS and CDR2 SASEGT come from the germline V gene. This CDR3 region has 15 residues. With V trimmed by 4 bases and J by 3 bases, 9 bases remained unmatched. The CDR3 bases are TGTGCCAGCAGTGGCCGGGACAGATTATACTACGAGCAGTACTTC. This codes for CASSGRDRLYYEQYF.

Concerning this clone itself: This likely comes from a read error, as the CDR3 has no conserved phenylalanine or tryptophan at its end. V and J are TRBV30 and TRBJ1-2; 10 nucleotides line up with TRBD1. With V trimmed by 7 bases and J by 7 bases, 6 bases remained unmatched. The length of the CDR3 is 12 residues. Per germline, CDR1 GTSNPN and CDR2 SVGIG (reference sequence). The CDR3 DNA is TGTGCCTCGGCGGGGACAGGGGCTGGCTACACCCTC. This encodes CASAGTGAGYTL.

The rearrangement joins TRBV30 to TRBJ2-3, with a possible D match to TRBD1 (6 bases). The CDR3 length is 18 residues. The germline CDR1 and CDR2 sequences are GTSNPN and SVGIG (reference sequence). V lost 2 bases and J lost 0, with 21 bases in between. In nucleotides, the CDR3 is TGTGCCTGGAGTCCCACACCATGGACAGCCGCTAGCACAGATACGCAGTATTTT. Translated, it gives CAWSPTPWTAASTDTQYF.

The chain employs TRBV30 and TRBJ1-4; 9 bases fit TRBD1. The V gene's germline CDR1 is GTSNPN and CDR2 SVGIG (reference sequence). The CDR3 spans 14 residues. The V and J ends lost 4 bases and 9 bases, in that order; junction bases with no gene match: 9. The CDR3 loop reads CAWTLGTGLQKLFF. The CDR3 DNA sequence: TGTGCCTGGACCCTAGGGACAGGGCTCCAAAAACTGTTTTTT.

This rearrangement joins TRBV5-1 to TRBJ1-5, with D perhaps TRBD1 (5 bases). Trimming removed 0 bases at V and 6 bases at J, with 10 bases between. The CDR3 loop spans 14 amino acids. The germline V gene has CDR1 SGHRS and CDR2 YFSETQ. The CDR3 DNA follows: TGCGCCAGCAGCTTGGAGGGGCGAGCTCAGCCCCAGCATTTT. Protein sequence: CASSLEGRAQPQHF.

With regard to this clone: At one of its ends the junction is not consistent with the germline gene, which may arise from a read error. The chain couples TRBV30 to TRBJ2-6, with D maybe TRBD2 (7 bases). The CDR3 is 17 residues long. The germline V gene encodes CDR1 GTSNPN and CDR2 SVGIG (reference sequence). CDR3 DNA sequence: TGTGCCTGGAGTGGCGGGGGCGGCCGGTCTGGGGCCAACGGCCTGACTTTC. This sequence encodes CAWSGGGGRSGANGLTF.

The rearrangement uses TRBV7-2 and TRBJ2-3; 12 bases are a match to TRBD2. The length of the CDR3 is 15 residues. Unmatched junction bases numbered 6, after V lost 1 base and J lost 10 bases. Per germline, CDR1 SGHTA and CDR2 FQGNSA. The CDR3 DNA reads as TGTGCCAGCAGCTTAGTACTAGCGGGGGGCGGGGCGCAGTATTTT. It encodes CASSLVLAGGGAQYF.

This chain joins TRBV5-6 and TRBJ2-2; 11 bases agree with TRBD2. The J segment lost 6 bases and the V segment lost 6 bases, leaving 7 bases of the junction unmatched. CDR3 length: 15 amino acids. Germline CDR1 and CDR2: SGHDT and YYEEEE. The DNA for the CDR3 is TGTGCCAGCACCCTTAGCGGGAGGGCCCCCGGGGAGCTGTTTTTT. This translates into CASTLSGRAPGELFF.

V is TRBV4-1 and J is TRBJ1-3; a weak D match, TRBD1 (6 bases). The CDR3 runs to 15 residues. V lost 1 base to trimming and J lost 0 bases, with 7 bases between them. Germline V gene lookup returns CDR1 MGHRA and CDR2 YSYEKL. The CDR3 loop reads CASSQAGDSGNTIYF. The CDR3 bases are TGCGCCAGCAGCCAAGCAGGGGACTCTGGAAACACCATATATTTT.

The V gene is TRBV7-2, the J gene TRBJ1-5, with a tentative D call TRBD1 (5 bases). Germline V gives CDR1 SGHTA, CDR2 FQGNSA. Trimming cost V 1 base and J 6 bases, with 10 bases left between them. The CDR3 consists of 14 residues. The CDR3 DNA sequence: TGTGCCAGCAGCTTAGAAGGGGTGAGTCAGCCCCAGCATTTT. It codes for CASSLEGVSQPQHF.

The J gene is TRBJ2-3, the V gene TRBV7-2; 8 bases match TRBD2. The CDR3 has 15 amino acids. V shed 5 bases, J shed 4 bases, and the junction held 8 bases outside the gene matches. Germline loops: CDR1 SGHTA, CDR2 FQGNSA. The CDR3 protein is CASSRSGGGADTQYF. The CDR3 bases are TGTGCCAGCAGCCGGAGCGGGGGCGGGGCAGATACGCAGTATTTT.

The DNA of the CDR3 is TGTGCCAGCAGAGGAGAGGAAAAACTGTTTTTT. Amino acids: CASRGEEKLFF. This chain joins TRBV6-6 and TRBJ1-4; no clear D. This CDR3 is 11 amino acids long. Germline CDR1 MNHNY, CDR2 SVGAGI (reference sequence). V was pared by 6 bases and J by 8 bases, with 7 bases between.